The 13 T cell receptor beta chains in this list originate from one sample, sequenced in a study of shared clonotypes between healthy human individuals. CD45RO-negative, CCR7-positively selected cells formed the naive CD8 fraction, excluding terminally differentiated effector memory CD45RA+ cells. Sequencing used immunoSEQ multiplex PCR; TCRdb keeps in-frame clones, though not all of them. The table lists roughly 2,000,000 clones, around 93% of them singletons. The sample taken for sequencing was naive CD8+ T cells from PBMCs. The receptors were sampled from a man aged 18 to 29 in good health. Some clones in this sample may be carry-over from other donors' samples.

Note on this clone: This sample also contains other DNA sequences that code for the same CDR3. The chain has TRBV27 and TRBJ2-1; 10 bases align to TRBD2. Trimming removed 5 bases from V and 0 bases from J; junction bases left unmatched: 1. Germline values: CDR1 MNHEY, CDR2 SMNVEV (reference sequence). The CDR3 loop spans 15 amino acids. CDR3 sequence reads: CASSPSGSSYNEQFF. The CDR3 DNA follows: TGTGCCAGCAGTCCTAGCGGGAGCTCCTACAATGAGCAGTTCTTC.

CDR3 amino acids: CASSQGAFLFGEREQFF. DNA for the CDR3: TGCGCCAGCAGCCAAGGGGCTTTTCTTTTTGGGGAGAGGGAGCAGTTCTTC. The rearrangement joins TRBV4-3 to TRBJ2-1; TRBD2 is a possible D gene (5 bases). This CDR3 is built from 17 residues. Per the germline V gene, CDR1 is LGHNA and CDR2 is YSLEER. The V gene lost 1 base and the J gene lost 10 bases, with 23 bases spanning the gap.

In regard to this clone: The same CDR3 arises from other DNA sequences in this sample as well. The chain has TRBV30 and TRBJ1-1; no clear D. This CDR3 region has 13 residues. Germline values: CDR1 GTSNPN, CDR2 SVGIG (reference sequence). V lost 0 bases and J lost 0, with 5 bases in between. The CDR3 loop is CAWSVSVNTEAFF. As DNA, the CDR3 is TGTGCCTGGAGTGTATCCGTGAACACTGAAGCTTTCTTT. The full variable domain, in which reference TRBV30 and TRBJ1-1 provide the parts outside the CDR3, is SQTIHQWPATLVQPVGSPLSLECTVEGTSNPNLYWYRQAAGRGLQLLFYSVGIGQISSEVPQNLSASRPQDRQFILSSKKLLLSDSGFYLCAWSVSVNTEAFFGQGTRLTVV.

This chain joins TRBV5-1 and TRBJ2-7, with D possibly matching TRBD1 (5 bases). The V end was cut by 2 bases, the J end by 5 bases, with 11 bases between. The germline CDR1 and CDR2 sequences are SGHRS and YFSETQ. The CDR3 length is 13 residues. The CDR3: CASSFQGSNEQYF. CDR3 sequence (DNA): TGCGCCAGCAGCTTCCAGGGTAGCAACGAGCAGTACTTC.

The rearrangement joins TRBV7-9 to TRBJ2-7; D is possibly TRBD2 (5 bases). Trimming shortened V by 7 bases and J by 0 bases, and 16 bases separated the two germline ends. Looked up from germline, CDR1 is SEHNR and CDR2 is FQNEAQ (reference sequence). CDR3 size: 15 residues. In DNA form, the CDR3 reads TGTGCCAGCACCGATAGCTTTAGCGTCTCCTACGAGCAGTACTTC. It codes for CASTDSFSVSYEQYF.

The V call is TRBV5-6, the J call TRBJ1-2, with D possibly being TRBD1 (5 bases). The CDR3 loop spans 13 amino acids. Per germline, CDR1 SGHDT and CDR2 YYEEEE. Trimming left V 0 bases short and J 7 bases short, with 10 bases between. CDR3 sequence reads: CASSLARVGGYTF. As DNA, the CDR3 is TGTGCCAGCAGCTTGGCCAGGGTTGGTGGCTACACCTTC.

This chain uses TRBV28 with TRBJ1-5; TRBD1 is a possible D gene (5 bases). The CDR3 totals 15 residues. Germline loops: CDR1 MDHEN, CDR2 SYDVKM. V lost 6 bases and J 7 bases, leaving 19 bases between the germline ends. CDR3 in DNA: TGTGCCAGCAGCCTTATGGGATTTCGGGGGCAGCCCCAGCATTTT. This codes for CASSLMGFRGQPQHF. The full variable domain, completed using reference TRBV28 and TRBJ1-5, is DVKVTQSSRYLVKRTGEKVFLECVQDMDHENMFWYRQDPGLGLRLIYFSYDVKMKEKGDIPEGYSVSREKKERFSLILESASTNQTSMYLCASSLMGFRGQPQHFGDGTRLSIL.

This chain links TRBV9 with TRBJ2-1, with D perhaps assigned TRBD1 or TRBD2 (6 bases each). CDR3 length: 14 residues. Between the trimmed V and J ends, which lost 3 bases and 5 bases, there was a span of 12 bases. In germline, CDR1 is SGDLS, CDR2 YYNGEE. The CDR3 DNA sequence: TGTGCCAGCAGCGGCGGGACACTTCACAATGAGCAGTTCTTC. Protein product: CASSGGTLHNEQFF.

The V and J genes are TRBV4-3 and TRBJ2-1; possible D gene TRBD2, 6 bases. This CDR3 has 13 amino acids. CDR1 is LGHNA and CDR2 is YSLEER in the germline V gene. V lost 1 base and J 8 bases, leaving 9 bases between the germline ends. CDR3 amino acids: CASSQAGGDEQFF. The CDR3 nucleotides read TGCGCCAGCAGCCAAGCCGGCGGGGATGAGCAGTTCTTC.

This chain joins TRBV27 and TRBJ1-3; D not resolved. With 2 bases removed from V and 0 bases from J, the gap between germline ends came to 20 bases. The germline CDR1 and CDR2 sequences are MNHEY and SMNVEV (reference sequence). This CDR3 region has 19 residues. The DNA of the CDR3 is TGTGCCAGCAGTTTAATCCCAAATTGGAAGGGTGCCTCTGGAAACACCATATATTTT. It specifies CASSLIPNWKGASGNTIYF.

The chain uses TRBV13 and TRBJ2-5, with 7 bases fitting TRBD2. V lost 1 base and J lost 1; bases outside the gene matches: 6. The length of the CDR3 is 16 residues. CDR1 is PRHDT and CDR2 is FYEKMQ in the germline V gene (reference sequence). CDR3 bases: TGTGCCAGCAGCTTAGAGGCTAGCGGAGGCCAAGAGACCCAGTACTTC. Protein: CASSLEASGGQETQYF.

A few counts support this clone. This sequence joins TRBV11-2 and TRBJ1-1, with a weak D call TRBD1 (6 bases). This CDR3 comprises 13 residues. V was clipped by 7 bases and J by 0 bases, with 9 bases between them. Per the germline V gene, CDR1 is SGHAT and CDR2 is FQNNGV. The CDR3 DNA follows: TGTGCCAGCACCGGACAGCTGAACACTGAAGCTTTCTTT. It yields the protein CASTGQLNTEAFF.

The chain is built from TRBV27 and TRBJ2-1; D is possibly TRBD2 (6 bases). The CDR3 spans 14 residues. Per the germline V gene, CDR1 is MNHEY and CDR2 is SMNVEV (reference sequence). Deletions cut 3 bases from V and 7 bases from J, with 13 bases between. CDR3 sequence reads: CASSFPGTPNEQFF. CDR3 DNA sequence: TGTGCCAGCAGTTTCCCCGGGACTCCAAATGAGCAGTTCTTC.